This TCR beta chain was profiled in a study of beta chain features in type 1 diabetes. Study background: Age, gender, cell numbers and subset yield matched between patients and controls.

The purity of all sorted populations exceeded 95%. This clone has only a few counts. What it recognizes is unknown. Study-wide points: Among patients with Type 1 diabetes, TCRB CDR3s were moderately but significantly shorter in every one of the four CD4+ subsets. Patients' naive, central memory and Treg TCRB repertoires seemed closer to one another than those of healthy donors.

Investigators reverse transcribed all isolated RNA, so they sequenced expressed TCRB transcripts. Produced via immunoSEQ multiplex PCR; TCRdb's table is partial and in-frame only. The sample lists roughly 500,000 clones; 30% were seen once. Sequenced sample: naive CD4+ T cells from blood. The sequence came from a man younger than 35 in good health.

The CDR3 sequence is CSSGLAGSFNEQFF. The CDR3 DNA is TGCAGCTCTGGACTAGCGGGATCTTTCAATGAGCAGTTCTTC. The chain employs TRBV29-1 and TRBJ2-1, with 12 bases lining up with TRBD2. Germline V gene lookup returns CDR1 SQVTM and CDR2 ANQGSEA. There are 14 residues in the CDR3. V gave up 8 bases and J gave up 6 bases; unmatched junction bases: 8.